This is a list of T cell receptor beta chains from one sample in a study of T-cell memory formation after mild COVID-19. TCRdb redid the calling of the 5' RACE reads with MiXCR, one entry per CDR3 protein. The data show roughly 130,000 distinct CDR3 sequences, with about 6.5% seen just once and approximately 2.3% held by the top ten. Sequencing input: PBMCs or a T cell subset sorted from them (not recorded which). These receptors all stem from an adult woman who had mild COVID-19 (a few samples of this study predate the infection). Cell type and time point are not known. CDR3s include the opening cysteine and the closing phenylalanine or tryptophan. The D gene is left open where the match is weak. Expanded clones are given a class, and other clones once, few, many or no size at all.

v_gene	j_gene	len	abundance	d_gene	CDR3nt	CDR3aa
TRBV4-2	TRBJ2-7	15	many	.	TGTGCCAGCAGCCAAGATCCAGGCACCAACTACGAGCAGTACTTC	CASSQDPGTNYEQYF
TRBV6-1	TRBJ2-5	15	.	.	TGTGCCAGCACCCAGGACCCGCACCCTCAAGAGACCCAGTACTTC	CASTQDPHPQETQYF
TRBV20-1	TRBJ2-1	15	many	TRBD2	TGCAGTGCTAGAGTTTATAGCGGGGTTGTCAATGAGCAGTTCTTC	CSARVYSGVVNEQFF
TRBV6-5	TRBJ1-1	13	few	.	TGTGCCAGCAGTTGGCAGTTGAACACTGAAGCTTTCTTT	CASSWQLNTEAFF
TRBV7-8	TRBJ2-3	17	few	TRBD1	TGTGCCAGCAGCCCAAAGGGACAGGGTTTACTCACAGATACGCAGTATTTT	CASSPKGQGLLTDTQYF
TRBV4-1	TRBJ1-4	13	few	.	TGCGCCAGCAGCCAAGCTTCCGGGCAGGGTGTCTCATTT	CASSQASGQGVSF
TRBV5-1	TRBJ2-1	16	many	TRBD2	TGCGCCAGCAGCCCTTCCGGGACTACCGGCTACAATGAGCAGTTCTTC	CASSPSGTTGYNEQFF
TRBV7-2	TRBJ1-1	12	many	TRBD1	TGTGCCACCGGAGACAGGGGCACTGAAGCTTTCTTT	CATGDRGTEAFF
TRBV10-3	TRBJ1-1	14	few	.	TGTGCCATCAGTGAGTCGACGGTGAACACTGAAGCTTTCTTT	CAISESTVNTEAFF
TRBV11-2	TRBJ2-7	13	.	.	TGTGCCAGCAGCTTAGGCCCCCCGACCGAGCAGTACTTC	CASSLGPPTEQYF
TRBV5-1	TRBJ1-6	15	.	.	TGCGCCAGCAGCAATGGCCCAGGGAAGGATTCACCCCTCCACTTT	CASSNGPGKDSPLHF
TRBV12-3/TRBV12-4	TRBJ2-1	16	.	TRBD2	TGTGCCAGCAGTCCTCCGACTAGCGGGAGCTCCAATGAGCAGTTCTTC	CASSPPTSGSSNEQFF
TRBV5-1	TRBJ2-1	14	few	TRBD1	TGCGCCAGCAGCTTGGACAGGGGCAACAATGAGCAGTTCTTC	CASSLDRGNNEQFF
TRBV6-1	TRBJ1-2	12	few	.	TGTGCCACCTCTGCAATAACTTATGGCTACACCTTC	CATSAITYGYTF
TRBV4-1	TRBJ2-1	14	few	.	TGCGCCAGCAGCCAAGGGGTCACCTACAATGAGCAGTTCTTC	CASSQGVTYNEQFF
TRBV12-3/TRBV12-4	TRBJ1-6	17	few	.	TGTGCCAGCAGTTTAGAACCTCGAGGTACCTATAATTCACCCCTCCACTTT	CASSLEPRGTYNSPLHF
TRBV7-2	TRBJ2-7	18	many	.	TGTGCCAGCAGCCGGGATGCAGGTGGGGGGCGTGGAGGCTACGAGCAGTACTTC	CASSRDAGGGRGGYEQYF
TRBV5-1	TRBJ2-7	14	few	.	TGCGCCAGCAGCTTGGCCCCCAGGGCCTACGAGCAGTACTTC	CASSLAPRAYEQYF
TRBV7-2	TRBJ2-5	16	few	TRBD2	TGTGCCAGCAGCACTAGCGGGGGGGCCATAAGGGAGACCCAGTACTTC	CASSTSGGAIRETQYF
TRBV5-4	TRBJ2-3	14	many	.	TGTGCCAGCAGCTTGAGGACCGGGACCCATACGCAGTATTTT	CASSLRTGTHTQYF
TRBV20-1	TRBJ2-3	13	few	.	TGCAGTGCCGATAAGGACCCCACAGATACGCAGTATTTT	CSADKDPTDTQYF
TRBV6-2/TRBV6-3	TRBJ2-3	17	.	.	TGTGCCAGCAGTTACGCGAAAGGACAGCTCAGGACAGATACGCAGTATTTT	CASSYAKGQLRTDTQYF
TRBV15	TRBJ1-1	13	.	TRBD1	TGTGCCACCAGCTCCGGCGGGACAGGTGAAGCTTTCTTT	CATSSGGTGEAFF
TRBV10-3	TRBJ2-7	12	few	.	TGTGCCATCAGTGAGCAGGTTCCCGAGCAGTACTTC	CAISEQVPEQYF
TRBV12-3/TRBV12-4	TRBJ1-1	14	.	.	TGTGCCAGCAGTTTCGGACTCCCGAACACTGAAGCTTTCTTT	CASSFGLPNTEAFF
TRBV5-1	TRBJ2-7	13	few	.	TGCGCCAGCAGTTATACAGGGAACTACGAGCAGTACTTC	CASSYTGNYEQYF
TRBV20-1	TRBJ2-3	16	many	TRBD2	TGCAGTGCTACGGAGGGACTAGCGGGGGGGCAAGATACGCAGTATTTT	CSATEGLAGGQDTQYF
TRBV4-2	TRBJ1-4	14	few	TRBD1	TGTGCCAGCAGCGTTGGACAGGGGGATGAAAAACTGTTTTTT	CASSVGQGDEKLFF
TRBV6-2/TRBV6-3	TRBJ2-1	17	.	TRBD2	TGTGCCAGCAGTCCACCCCGGACTAGCGGAGTCTACAATGAGCAGTTCTTC	CASSPPRTSGVYNEQFF
TRBV12-3/TRBV12-4	TRBJ1-3	15	.	.	TGTGCCAGCAGTTTATTCGGGTACTCTGGAAACACCATATATTTT	CASSLFGYSGNTIYF
TRBV9	TRBJ2-7	14	many	TRBD1	TGTGCCAGCAGCGTCGGTGGGACAGTATCCGAGCAGTACTTC	CASSVGGTVSEQYF
TRBV12-3/TRBV12-4	TRBJ1-5	17	few	TRBD1	TGTGCCAGCAGTTTGAGGCTAGGACAGGCGTACAATCAGCCCCAGCATTTT	CASSLRLGQAYNQPQHF
TRBV2	TRBJ2-7	12	many	.	TGTGCCAGCAGTGAAGCGGGCTACGAGCAGTACTTC	CASSEAGYEQYF
TRBV4-1	TRBJ2-2	15	.	.	TGCGCCAGCAGCCCCGGACAAACGAACACCGGGGAGCTGTTTTTT	CASSPGQTNTGELFF
TRBV6-5	TRBJ2-5	15	.	.	TGTGCCAGCAGTTACTCCGGCAGCCGGGGGGAGACCCAGTACTTC	CASSYSGSRGETQYF
TRBV7-9	TRBJ2-1	13	many	.	TGTGCCAGCAGCTTAGACCTTGGGAATGAGCAGTTCTTC	CASSLDLGNEQFF
TRBV5-1	TRBJ2-2	15	.	.	TGCGCCAGCAGCCCCGAGGGGAGAACCACCGGGGAGCTGTTTTTT	CASSPEGRTTGELFF
TRBV10-3	TRBJ2-7	9	few	.	TGTGCCATCATCCCGGACCTGTACTTC	CAIIPDLYF
TRBV9	TRBJ2-7	15	few	.	TGTGCCAGCAGCGCGGACGAAGGCACCGGAGACGAGCAGTACTTC	CASSADEGTGDEQYF
TRBV28	TRBJ2-1	16	.	.	TGTGCCAGCAGTTTACCCGACAGCCAGGGGTACAATGAGCAGTTCTTC	CASSLPDSQGYNEQFF
TRBV5-5	TRBJ2-2	16	few	.	TGTGCCAGCAGCTTTAGGTTCGGGGCGAGTACCGGGGAGCTGTTTTTT	CASSFRFGASTGELFF
TRBV3-1	TRBJ1-2	15	.	.	TGTGCCAGCAGCCAAGAGGGCAGGCCCCTTTTTGGCTACACCTTC	CASSQEGRPLFGYTF
TRBV20-1	TRBJ1-5	16	many	.	TGCAGTGCTAGTTCGGACATTTTCTATAGCAATCAGCCCCAGCATTTT	CSASSDIFYSNQPQHF
TRBV4-2	TRBJ1-3	16	few	TRBD1	TGTGCCAGCAGCCAAGAAGGGCGGACAGGGGGAAACACCATATATTTT	CASSQEGRTGGNTIYF
TRBV12-3/TRBV12-4	TRBJ2-2	14	many	.	TGTGCCAGCAGATTCTCGGCGAACACCGGGGAGCTGTTTTTT	CASRFSANTGELFF
TRBV18	TRBJ2-1	14	few	.	TGTGCCAGCTCACCCTTAACCGGGACGAATGAGCAGTTCTTC	CASSPLTGTNEQFF
TRBV4-1	TRBJ2-5	13	many	.	TGCGCCAGCAGCCGAGGGGGCCAAGAGACCCAGTACTTC	CASSRGGQETQYF
TRBV19	TRBJ2-7	15	few	.	TGTGCCAGTAGTATATCGGGGCAGGCAAACTACGAGCAGTACTTC	CASSISGQANYEQYF
TRBV6-5	TRBJ2-1	16	.	.	TGTGCCAGCAAGGGAGAACGGCGGGGAGAATACAATGAGCAGTTCTTC	CASKGERRGEYNEQFF
TRBV7-2	TRBJ2-1	15	few	.	TGTGCCAGCAGCCCAAGCCCGAGCTCCTACAATGAGCAGTTCTTC	CASSPSPSSYNEQFF
TRBV29-1	TRBJ2-7	13	.	TRBD1	TGCAGCGTTTCGACAGGGGTCTCCTACGAGCAGTACTTC	CSVSTGVSYEQYF
TRBV10-3	TRBJ2-7	15	once	TRBD1	TGTGCCATCAGTGGGGACAGGGTGGCCTCCTACGAGCAGTACTTC	CAISGDRVASYEQYF
TRBV4-3	TRBJ1-5	21	.	.	TGCGCCAGCAGCCAAGATTTAATAAGGCCAGGGGAGCTTAGGTCGGTTCAGCCCCAGCATTTT	CASSQDLIRPGELRSVQPQHF
TRBV5-6	TRBJ2-7	16	few	TRBD1	TGTGCCAGCAGCCTTCCGTCAACAGGGGTATTTGTTGGGCAGTACTTC	CASSLPSTGVFVGQYF
TRBV7-9	TRBJ2-5	14	many	.	TGTGCCAGCAGCTTACTCAACGCCGGGGAGACCCAGTACTTC	CASSLLNAGETQYF
TRBV5-5	TRBJ2-7	15	few	TRBD2	TGTGCCAGCAGCTTGGACATAGCGGGGGTTTACGAGCAGTACTTC	CASSLDIAGVYEQYF
TRBV5-1	TRBJ1-2	13	few	TRBD1	TGCGCCAGCAGACCAGGGGGCGACTATGGCTACACCTTC	CASRPGGDYGYTF
TRBV29-1	TRBJ1-2	13	few	.	TGCAGCGTTGAAGGGACAGAGCGCTATGGCTACACCTTC	CSVEGTERYGYTF
TRBV7-9	TRBJ2-1	16	many	.	TGTGCCAGCAGCCGCTTTCCAGGACAGTCCTACAATGAGCAGTTCTTC	CASSRFPGQSYNEQFF
TRBV5-6	TRBJ1-5	13	.	TRBD1	TGTGCCAGCGGCACAGGGGGTGGTCAGCCCCAGCATTTT	CASGTGGGQPQHF